This T cell receptor (beta chain) appears in the sequencing data of a study of cytomegalovirus exposure and HLA in healthy donors. Study overall: Later, an analysis reported that the roughly 120 validation repertoires had used the same platform as the roughly 650 first-cohort repertoires.

The table came from immunoSEQ multiplex PCR; TCRdb's copy has only in-frame clones and leaves some out. The sample lists approximately 220,000 clones, about 86% occurring once. CDR1 is SGHTA, CDR2 FQGNSA, per germline. Trimming pared 5 bases from V and 4 bases from J, leaving 14 bases between. There are 14 residues in the CDR3. The sequence was collected from a man aged 18-30 years in good health and CMV-seronegative. This chain connects TRBV7-2 to TRBJ1-2; D not certain. Sequencing was done on a sample of PBMCs. The CDR3 DNA reads TGTGCCAGCAGCCCCCGGGTAATCCGCTATGGCTACACCTTC. Its protein is CASSPRVIRYGYTF.